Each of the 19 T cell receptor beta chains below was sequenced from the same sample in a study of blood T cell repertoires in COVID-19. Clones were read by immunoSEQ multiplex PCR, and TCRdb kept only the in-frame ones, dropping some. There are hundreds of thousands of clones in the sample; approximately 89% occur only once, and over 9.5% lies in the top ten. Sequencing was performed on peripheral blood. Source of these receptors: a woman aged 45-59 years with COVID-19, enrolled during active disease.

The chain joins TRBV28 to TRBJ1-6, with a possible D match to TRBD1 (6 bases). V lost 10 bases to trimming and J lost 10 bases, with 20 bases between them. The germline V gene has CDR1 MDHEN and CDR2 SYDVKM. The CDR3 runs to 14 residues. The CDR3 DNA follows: TGTGCCACCTCGGGCACTTTTCAGGGGTCACCCCTCCACTTT. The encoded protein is CATSGTFQGSPLHF.

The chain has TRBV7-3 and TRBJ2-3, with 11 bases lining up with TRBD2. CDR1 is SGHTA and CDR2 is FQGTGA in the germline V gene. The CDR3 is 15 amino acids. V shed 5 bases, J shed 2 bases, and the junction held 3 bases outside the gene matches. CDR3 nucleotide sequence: TGTGCCAGCAGCGAGACTAGCGGGGTCACAGATACGCAGTATTTT. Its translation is CASSETSGVTDTQYF.

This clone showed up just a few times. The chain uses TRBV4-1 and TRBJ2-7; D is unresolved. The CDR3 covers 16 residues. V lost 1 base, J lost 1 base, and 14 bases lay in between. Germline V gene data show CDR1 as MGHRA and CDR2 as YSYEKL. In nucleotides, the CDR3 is TGCGCCAGCAGCCAAGTTCCAGGCCGAAGGTCCTACGAGCAGTACTTC. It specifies CASSQVPGRRSYEQYF.

This CDR3 reads CAWAGAGGNTIYF. CDR3 coding DNA: TGTGCCTGGGCTGGGGCGGGAGGAAACACCATATATTTT. The rearrangement joins TRBV30 to TRBJ1-3; the D gene is possibly TRBD1 (5 bases). The CDR3 is made up of 13 amino acids. Trimming took 5 bases from V and 4 from J, leaving 12 bases between them. Germline V gives CDR1 GTSNPN, CDR2 SVGIG (reference sequence).

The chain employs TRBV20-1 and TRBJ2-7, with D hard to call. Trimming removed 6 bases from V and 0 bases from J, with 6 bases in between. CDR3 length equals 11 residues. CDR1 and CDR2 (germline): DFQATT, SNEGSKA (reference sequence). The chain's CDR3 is CSASGSYEQYF. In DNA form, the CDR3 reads TGCAGTGCCTCCGGCTCCTACGAGCAGTACTTC.

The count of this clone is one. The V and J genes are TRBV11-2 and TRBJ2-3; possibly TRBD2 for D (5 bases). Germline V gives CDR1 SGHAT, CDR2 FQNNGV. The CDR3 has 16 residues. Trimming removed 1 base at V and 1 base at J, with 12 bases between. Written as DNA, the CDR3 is TGTGCCAGCAGCTTAGGAGCTAGCCCGGGCACAGATACGCAGTATTTT. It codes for CASSLGASPGTDTQYF.

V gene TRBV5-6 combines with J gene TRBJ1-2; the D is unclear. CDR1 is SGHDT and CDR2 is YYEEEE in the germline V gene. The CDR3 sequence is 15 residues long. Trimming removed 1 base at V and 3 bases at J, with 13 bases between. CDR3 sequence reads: CASSLKVGGHYGYTF. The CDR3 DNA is TGTGCCAGCAGCTTGAAGGTGGGAGGGCACTATGGCTACACCTTC.

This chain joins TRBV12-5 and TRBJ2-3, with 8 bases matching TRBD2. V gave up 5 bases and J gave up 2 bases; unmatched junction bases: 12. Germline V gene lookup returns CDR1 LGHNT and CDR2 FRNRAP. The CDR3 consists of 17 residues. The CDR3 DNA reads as TGTGCTAGTGGTCCACCTGGGACTAGAGACTTCACAGATACGCAGTATTTT. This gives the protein CASGPPGTRDFTDTQYF.

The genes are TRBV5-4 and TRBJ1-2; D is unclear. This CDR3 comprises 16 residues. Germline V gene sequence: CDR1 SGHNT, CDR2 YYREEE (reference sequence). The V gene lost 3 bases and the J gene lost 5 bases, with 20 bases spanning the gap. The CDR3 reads CASSSAGGGVLYGYTF. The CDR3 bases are TGTGCCAGCAGCTCCGCGGGAGGCGGAGTCCTTTATGGCTACACCTTC.

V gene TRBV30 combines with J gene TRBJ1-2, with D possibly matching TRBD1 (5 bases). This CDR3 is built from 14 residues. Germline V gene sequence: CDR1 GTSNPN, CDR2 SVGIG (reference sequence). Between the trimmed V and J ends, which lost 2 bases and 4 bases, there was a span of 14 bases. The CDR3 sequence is CAWSTGGGFYGYTF. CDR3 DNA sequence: TGTGCCTGGAGTACCGGGGGAGGGTTCTATGGCTACACCTTC. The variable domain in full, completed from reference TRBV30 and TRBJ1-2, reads SQTIHQWPATLVQPVGSPLSLECTVEGTSNPNLYWYRQAAGRGLQLLFYSVGIGQISSEVPQNLSASRPQDRQFILSSKKLLLSDSGFYLCAWSTGGGFYGYTFGSGTRLTVV.

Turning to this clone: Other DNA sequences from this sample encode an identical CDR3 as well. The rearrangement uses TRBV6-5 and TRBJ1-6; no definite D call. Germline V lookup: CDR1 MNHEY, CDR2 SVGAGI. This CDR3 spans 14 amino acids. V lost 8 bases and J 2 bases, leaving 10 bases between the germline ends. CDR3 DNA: TGTGCCAGCCGAGGGCAGCCCTATAATTCACCCCTCCACTTT. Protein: CASRGQPYNSPLHF.

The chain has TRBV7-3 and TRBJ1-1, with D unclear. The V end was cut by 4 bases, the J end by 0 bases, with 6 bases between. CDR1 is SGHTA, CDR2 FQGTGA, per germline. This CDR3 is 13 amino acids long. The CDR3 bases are TGTGCCAGCAGCTCGTACATGAACACTGAAGCTTTCTTT. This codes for CASSSYMNTEAFF.

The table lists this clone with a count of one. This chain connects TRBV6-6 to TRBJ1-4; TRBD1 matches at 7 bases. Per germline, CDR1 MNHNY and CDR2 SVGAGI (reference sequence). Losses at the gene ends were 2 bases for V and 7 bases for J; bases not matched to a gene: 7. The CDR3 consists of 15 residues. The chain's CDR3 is CASSYPDRNIEKLFF. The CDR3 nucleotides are TGTGCCAGCAGTTACCCGGACAGGAACATTGAAAAACTGTTTTTT.

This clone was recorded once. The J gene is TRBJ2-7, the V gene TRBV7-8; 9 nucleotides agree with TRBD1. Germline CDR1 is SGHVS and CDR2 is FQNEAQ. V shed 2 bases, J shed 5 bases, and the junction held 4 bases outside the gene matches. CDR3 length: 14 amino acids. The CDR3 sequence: CASSLLGQGNEQYF. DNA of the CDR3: TGTGCCAGCAGCTTACTAGGACAGGGGAACGAGCAGTACTTC.

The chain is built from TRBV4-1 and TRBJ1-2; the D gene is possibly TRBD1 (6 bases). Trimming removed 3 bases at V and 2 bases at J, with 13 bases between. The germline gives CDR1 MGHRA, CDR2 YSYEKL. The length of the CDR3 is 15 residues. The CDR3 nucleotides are TGCGCCAGCAGCCAGATACAGGGAGCCAACTATGGCTACACCTTC. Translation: CASSQIQGANYGYTF.

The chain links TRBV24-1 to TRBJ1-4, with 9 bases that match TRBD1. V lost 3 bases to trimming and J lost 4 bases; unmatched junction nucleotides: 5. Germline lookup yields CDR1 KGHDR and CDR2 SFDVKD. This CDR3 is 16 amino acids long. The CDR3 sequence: CATSDDGQGINEKLFF. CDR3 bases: TGTGCCACCAGTGATGACGGACAGGGGATTAATGAAAAACTGTTTTTT.

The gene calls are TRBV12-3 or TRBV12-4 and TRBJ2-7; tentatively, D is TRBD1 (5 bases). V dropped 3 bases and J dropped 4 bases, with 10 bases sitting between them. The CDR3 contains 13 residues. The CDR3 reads CASSLGQRYEQYF. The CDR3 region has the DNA TGTGCCAGCAGTTTGGGGCAACGATACGAGCAGTACTTC.

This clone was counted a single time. CDR3 DNA: TGTGCCTGGAACCGTGCGGGGTACGAGCAGTACTTC. It encodes CAWNRAGYEQYF. The chain uses TRBV30 and TRBJ2-7; D might be TRBD2 (6 bases). The CDR3 sequence is 12 residues long. Between the trimmed V and J ends, which lost 4 bases and 4 bases, there was a span of 11 bases. Looked up from germline, CDR1 is GTSNPN and CDR2 is SVGIG (reference sequence). Drawing the rest from reference TRBV30 and TRBJ2-7, the complete variable domain is SQTIHQWPATLVQPVGSPLSLECTVEGTSNPNLYWYRQAAGRGLQLLFYSVGIGQISSEVPQNLSASRPQDRQFILSSKKLLLSDSGFYLCAWNRAGYEQYFGPGTRLTVT.

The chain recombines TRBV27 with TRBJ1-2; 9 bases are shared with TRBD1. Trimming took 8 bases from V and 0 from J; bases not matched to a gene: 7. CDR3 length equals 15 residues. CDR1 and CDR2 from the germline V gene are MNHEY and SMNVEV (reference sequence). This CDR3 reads CASRLQGAANYGYTF. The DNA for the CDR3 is TGTGCCAGCCGATTACAGGGGGCAGCTAACTATGGCTACACCTTC.